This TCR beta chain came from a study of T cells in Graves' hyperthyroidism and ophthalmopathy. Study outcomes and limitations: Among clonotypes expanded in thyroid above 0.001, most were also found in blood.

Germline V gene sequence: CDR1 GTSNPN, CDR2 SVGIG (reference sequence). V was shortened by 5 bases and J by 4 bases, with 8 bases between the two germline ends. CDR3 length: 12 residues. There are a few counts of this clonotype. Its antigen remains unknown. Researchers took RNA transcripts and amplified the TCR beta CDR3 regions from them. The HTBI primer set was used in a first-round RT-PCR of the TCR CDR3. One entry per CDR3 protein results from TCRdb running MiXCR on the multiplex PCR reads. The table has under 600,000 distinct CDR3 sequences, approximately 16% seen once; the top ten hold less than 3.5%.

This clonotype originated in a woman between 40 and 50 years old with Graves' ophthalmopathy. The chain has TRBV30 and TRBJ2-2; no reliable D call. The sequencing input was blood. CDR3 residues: CAWGRFTGELFF. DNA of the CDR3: TGTGCCTGGGGTAGATTCACCGGGGAGCTGTTTTTT.